This TCR beta chain was profiled in a study of T cells in Graves' hyperthyroidism and ophthalmopathy. The germline gives CDR1 SGHDT, CDR2 YYEEEE. The CDR3 covers 14 residues. Trimming removed 0 bases at V and 5 bases at J, with 9 bases between. RNA transcripts were the template for amplifying TCR beta CDR3 regions. During a first-round RT-PCR of the TCR CDR3, the HTBI primer set was used. TCRdb re-called the multiplex PCR reads with MiXCR, one entry per CDR3 protein. The sample has roughly 400,000 distinct CDR3 sequences; about an eighth are singletons. The receptor was derived from a man aged 50 to 59 with Graves' ophthalmopathy. The chain has TRBV5-6 and TRBJ2-1; D is uncertain. Material for sequencing was blood. CDR3 sequence: CASSLARWDNEQFF. CDR3 nucleotides: TGTGCCAGCAGCTTGGCCCGTTGGGACAATGAGCAGTTCTTC.